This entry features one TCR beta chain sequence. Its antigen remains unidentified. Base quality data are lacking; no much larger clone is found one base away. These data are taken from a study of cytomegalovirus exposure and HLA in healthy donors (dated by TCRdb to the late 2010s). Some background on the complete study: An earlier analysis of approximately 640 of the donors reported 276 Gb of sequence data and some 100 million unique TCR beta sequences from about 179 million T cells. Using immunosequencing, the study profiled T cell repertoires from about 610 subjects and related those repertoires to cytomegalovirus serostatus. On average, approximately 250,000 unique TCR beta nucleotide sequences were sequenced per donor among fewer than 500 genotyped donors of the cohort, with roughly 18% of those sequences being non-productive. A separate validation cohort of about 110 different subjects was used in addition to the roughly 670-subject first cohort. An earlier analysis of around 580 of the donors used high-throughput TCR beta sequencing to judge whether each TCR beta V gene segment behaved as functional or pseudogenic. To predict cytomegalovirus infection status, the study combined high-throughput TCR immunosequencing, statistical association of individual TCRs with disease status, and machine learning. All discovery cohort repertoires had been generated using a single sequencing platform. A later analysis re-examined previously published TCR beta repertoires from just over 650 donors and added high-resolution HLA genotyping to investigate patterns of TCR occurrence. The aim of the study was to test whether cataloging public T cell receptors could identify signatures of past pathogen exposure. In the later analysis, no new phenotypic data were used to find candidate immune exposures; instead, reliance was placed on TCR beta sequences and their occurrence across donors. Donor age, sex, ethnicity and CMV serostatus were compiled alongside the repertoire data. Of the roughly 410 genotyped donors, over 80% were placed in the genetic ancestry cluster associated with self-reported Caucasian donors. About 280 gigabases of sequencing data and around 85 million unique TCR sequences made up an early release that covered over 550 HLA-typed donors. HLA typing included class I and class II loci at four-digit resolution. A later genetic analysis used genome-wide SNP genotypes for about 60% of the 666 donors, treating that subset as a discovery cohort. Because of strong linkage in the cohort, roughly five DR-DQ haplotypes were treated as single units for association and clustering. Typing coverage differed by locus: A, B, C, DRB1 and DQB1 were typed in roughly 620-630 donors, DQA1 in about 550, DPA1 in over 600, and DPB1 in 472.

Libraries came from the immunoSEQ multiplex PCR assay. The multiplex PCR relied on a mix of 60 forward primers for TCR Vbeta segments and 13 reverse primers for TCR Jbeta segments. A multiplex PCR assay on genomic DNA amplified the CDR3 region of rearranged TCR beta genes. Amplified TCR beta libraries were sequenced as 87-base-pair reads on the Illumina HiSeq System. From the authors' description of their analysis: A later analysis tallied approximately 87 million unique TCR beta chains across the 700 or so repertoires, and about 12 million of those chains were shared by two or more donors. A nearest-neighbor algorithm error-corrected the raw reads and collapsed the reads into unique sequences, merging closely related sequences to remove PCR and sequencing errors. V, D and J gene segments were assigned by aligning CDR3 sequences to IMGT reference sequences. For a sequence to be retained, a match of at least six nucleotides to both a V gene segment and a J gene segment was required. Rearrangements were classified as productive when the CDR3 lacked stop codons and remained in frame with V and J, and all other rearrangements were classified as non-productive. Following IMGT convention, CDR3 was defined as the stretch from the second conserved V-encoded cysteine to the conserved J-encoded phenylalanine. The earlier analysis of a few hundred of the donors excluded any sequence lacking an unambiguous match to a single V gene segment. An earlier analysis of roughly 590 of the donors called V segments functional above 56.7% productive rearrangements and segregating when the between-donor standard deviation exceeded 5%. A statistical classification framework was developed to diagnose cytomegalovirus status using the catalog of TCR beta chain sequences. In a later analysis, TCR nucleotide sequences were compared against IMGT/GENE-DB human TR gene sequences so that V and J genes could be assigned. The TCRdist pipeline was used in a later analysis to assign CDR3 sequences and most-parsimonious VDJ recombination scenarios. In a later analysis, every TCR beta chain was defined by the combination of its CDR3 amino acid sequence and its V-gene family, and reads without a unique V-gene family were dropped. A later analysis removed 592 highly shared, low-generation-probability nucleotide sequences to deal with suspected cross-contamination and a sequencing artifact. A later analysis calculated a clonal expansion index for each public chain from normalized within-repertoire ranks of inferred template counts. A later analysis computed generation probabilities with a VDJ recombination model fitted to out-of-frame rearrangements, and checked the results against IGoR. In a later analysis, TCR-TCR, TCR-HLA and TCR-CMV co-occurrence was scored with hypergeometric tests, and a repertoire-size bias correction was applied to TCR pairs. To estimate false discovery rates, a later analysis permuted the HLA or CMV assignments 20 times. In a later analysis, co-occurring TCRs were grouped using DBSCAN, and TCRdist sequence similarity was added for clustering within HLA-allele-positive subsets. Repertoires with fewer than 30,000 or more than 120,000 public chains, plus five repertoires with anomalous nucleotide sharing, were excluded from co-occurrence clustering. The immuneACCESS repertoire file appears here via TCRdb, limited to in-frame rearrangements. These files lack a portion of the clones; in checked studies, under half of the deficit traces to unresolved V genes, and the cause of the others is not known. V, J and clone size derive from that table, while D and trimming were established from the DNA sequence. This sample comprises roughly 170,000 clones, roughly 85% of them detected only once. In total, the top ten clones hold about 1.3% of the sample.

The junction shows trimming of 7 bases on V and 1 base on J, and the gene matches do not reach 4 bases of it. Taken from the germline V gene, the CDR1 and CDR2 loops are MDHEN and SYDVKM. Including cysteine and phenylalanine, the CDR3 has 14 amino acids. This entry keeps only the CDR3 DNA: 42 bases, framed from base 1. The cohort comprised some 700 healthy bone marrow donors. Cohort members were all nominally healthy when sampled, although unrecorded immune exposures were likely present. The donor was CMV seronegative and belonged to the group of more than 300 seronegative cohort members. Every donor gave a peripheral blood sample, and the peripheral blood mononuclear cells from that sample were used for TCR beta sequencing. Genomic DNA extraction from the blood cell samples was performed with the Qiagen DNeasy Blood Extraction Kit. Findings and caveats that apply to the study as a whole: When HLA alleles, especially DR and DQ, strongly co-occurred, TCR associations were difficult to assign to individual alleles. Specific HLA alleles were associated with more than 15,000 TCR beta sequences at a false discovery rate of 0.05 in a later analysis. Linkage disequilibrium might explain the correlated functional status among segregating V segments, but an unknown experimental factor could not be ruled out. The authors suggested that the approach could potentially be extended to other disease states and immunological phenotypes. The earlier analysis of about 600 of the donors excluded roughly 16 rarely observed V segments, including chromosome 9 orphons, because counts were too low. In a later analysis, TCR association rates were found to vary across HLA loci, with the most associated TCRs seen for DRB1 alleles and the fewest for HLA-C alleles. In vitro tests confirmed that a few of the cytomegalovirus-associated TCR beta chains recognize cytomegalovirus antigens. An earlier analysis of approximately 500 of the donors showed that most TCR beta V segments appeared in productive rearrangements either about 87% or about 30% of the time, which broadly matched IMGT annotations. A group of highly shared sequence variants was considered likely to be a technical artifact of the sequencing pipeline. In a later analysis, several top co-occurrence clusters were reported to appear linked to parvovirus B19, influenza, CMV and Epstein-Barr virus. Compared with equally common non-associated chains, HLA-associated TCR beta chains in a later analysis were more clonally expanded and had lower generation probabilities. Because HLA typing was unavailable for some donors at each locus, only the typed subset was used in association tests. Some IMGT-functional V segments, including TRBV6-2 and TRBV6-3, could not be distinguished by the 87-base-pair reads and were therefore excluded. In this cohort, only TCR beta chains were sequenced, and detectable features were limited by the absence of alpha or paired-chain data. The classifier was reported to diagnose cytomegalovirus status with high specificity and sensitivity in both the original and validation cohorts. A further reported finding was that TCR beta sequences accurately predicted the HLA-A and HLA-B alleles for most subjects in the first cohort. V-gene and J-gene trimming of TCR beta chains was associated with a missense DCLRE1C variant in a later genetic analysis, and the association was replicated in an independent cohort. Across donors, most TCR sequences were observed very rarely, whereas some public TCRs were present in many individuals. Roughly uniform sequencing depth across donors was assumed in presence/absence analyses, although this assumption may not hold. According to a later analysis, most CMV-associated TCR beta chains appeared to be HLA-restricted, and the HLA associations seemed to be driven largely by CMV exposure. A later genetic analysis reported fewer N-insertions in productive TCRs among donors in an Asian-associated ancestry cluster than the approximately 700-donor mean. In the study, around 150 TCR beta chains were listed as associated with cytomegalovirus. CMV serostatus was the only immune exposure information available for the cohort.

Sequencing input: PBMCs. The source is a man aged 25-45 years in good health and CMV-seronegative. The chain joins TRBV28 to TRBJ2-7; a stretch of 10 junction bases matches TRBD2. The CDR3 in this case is CASNGLAVSYEQYF. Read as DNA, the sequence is TGTGCCAGCAATGGACTAGCGGTGTCCTACGAGCAGTACTTC.